This T cell receptor (beta chain) derives from a study of blood T cell repertoires in COVID-19. Background on the study: Some COVID-19 samples were acute and others convalescent; all came from the United States, Italy and Spain. The cDNA or gDNA used as material had been derived from T cells, B-cell-depleted T cells, or PBMCs.

Authors' methods: By means of reference gene primer amplification, nucleated cell counts were estimated. Produced via immunoSEQ multiplex PCR; TCRdb's table is partial and in-frame only. V and J calls and clone size come straight from that table; D and trimming were deduced from the DNA. The sample has approximately 160,000 clones, approximately 82% seen once. The origin of this receptor is a woman aged 45-65 years in a cohort sampled during active or convalescent COVID-19. Sequenced: peripheral blood.

CDR3 sequence reads: CAISERTSGVLGEQFF. CDR3 DNA sequence: TGTGCCATCAGTGAGAGGACTAGCGGGGTTTTAGGGGAGCAGTTCTTC. The chain has TRBV10-3 and TRBJ2-1, with 12 nucleotides matching TRBD2. V lost 2 bases and J lost 10; bases outside the gene matches: 9. Germline CDR1 is ENHRY and CDR2 is SYGVKD. This CDR3 has 16 residues.